This T cell receptor beta chain was obtained from a study of blood T cells in healthy people across ages. The CDR3 is 14 amino acids. The germline V and J ends were trimmed by 6 bases and 6 bases, with 15 bases remaining between them. The germline gives CDR1 MNHNS, CDR2 SASEGT. Alongside a J-beta primer mix, a sample-barcoded 5' primer served in a second PCR lasting roughly 6 to 11 cycles. TCRdb reanalysed the 5' RACE reads using MiXCR and keeps one entry per CDR3 protein. The table includes 800,000 to 950,000 distinct CDR3 sequences, under 35% detected once. This sample was also put to use in a study of T cells of mothers and their children.

The specimen was blood. The chain uses TRBV6-1 and TRBJ2-1; D might be TRBD1 or TRBD2, each matching 5 bases. The sequence derives from a woman in her thirties or forties in good health. The CDR3 here is CASSVLRGLNEQFF. DNA for the CDR3: TGTGCCAGCAGCGTACTCCGGGGCCTCAATGAGCAGTTCTTC.